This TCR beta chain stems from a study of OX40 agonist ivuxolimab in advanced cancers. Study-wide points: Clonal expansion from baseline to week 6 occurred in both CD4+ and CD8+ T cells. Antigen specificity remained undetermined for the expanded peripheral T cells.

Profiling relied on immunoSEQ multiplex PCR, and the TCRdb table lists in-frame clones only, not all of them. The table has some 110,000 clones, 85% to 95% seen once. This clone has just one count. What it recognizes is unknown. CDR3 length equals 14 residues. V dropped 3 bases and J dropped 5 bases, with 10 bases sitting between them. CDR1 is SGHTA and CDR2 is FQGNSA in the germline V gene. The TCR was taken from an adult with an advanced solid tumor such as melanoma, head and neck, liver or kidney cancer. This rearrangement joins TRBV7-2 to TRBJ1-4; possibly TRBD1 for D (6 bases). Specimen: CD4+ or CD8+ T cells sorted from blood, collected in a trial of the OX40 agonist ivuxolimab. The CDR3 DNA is TGTGCCAGCAGCTTTGGACAGTGGAATGAAAAACTGTTTTTT. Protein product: CASSFGQWNEKLFF. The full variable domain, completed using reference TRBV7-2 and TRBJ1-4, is GAGVSQSPSNKVTEKGKDVELRCDPISGHTALYWYRQSLGQGLEFLIYFQGNSAPDKSGLPSDRFSAERTGGSVSTLTIQRTQQEDSAVYLCASSFGQWNEKLFFGSGTQLSVL.